A selection of T cell receptor beta chains follows, all from one sample in a study of cytotoxic CD8 clonotypes in ibrutinib-treated CLL. Some clones are missing from TCRdb's copy, which holds only in-frame ones; the method was immunoSEQ multiplex PCR. Altogether some 300,000 clones are present, 80% being singletons, with the ten largest covering 6.5% to 8.5%. The sample here was PBMCs, taken before ibrutinib treatment. The receptors come from a human donor with chronic lymphocytic leukemia. The CDR3 runs from the conserved cysteine through the conserved F or W. Fields, in order: J gene, V gene, clone size, D gene, CDR3 DNA, CDR3 protein. A D gene is named only where the DNA matches it firmly. A row's size may be missing; if present it is once, few, many or a size class.

J: TRBJ2-7; V: TRBV6-1; size: -; D: TRBD1; DNA: TGTGCCAGCAGTGACCCGACAGGGAGCTCCTACGAGCAGTACTTC; CDR3: CASSDPTGSSYEQYF
J: TRBJ2-1; V: TRBV4-3; size: -; D: -; DNA: TGCGCCAGCAGCCAAGATTTAGGAGCGGACTTATACAATGAGCAGTTCTTC; CDR3: CASSQDLGADLYNEQFF
J: TRBJ2-7; V: TRBV6-5; size: -; D: TRBD1; DNA: TGTGCCAGCAGTGTACGGACAGGGTCCAACGAGCAGTACTTC; CDR3: CASSVRTGSNEQYF
J: TRBJ2-1; V: TRBV27; size: -; D: -; DNA: TGTGCCAGCAGTTTTGACAATGAGCAGTTCTTC; CDR3: CASSFDNEQFF
J: TRBJ1-3; V: TRBV28; size: -; D: -; DNA: TGTGCCAGCAGTTTAGGGTCCCAGCCTGGAAACACCATATATTTT; CDR3: CASSLGSQPGNTIYF
J: TRBJ2-7; V: TRBV4-3; size: -; D: TRBD2; DNA: TGCGCCAGCAGCCAAGATTCTCGGCTAGCGGGAGCCTACGAGCAGTACTTC; CDR3: CASSQDSRLAGAYEQYF
J: TRBJ2-1; V: TRBV5-6; size: -; D: -; DNA: TGTGCCAGCAGCTTGGAGGGACCCTGGAATGAGCAGTTCTTC; CDR3: CASSLEGPWNEQFF
J: TRBJ2-7; V: TRBV4-1; size: -; D: -; DNA: TGCGCCAGCAGCGGGGCCGACCTGAGCGAGCAGTACTTC; CDR3: CASSGADLSEQYF
J: TRBJ1-1; V: TRBV27; size: -; D: -; DNA: TGTGCCAGCATCGGCACCTCGAACACTGAAGCTTTCTTT; CDR3: CASIGTSNTEAFF
J: TRBJ1-1; V: TRBV27; size: -; D: -; DNA: TGTGCCAGCAGACGCCCGGGGTCCCGGGGAAGGACTGAAGCTTTCTTT; CDR3: CASRRPGSRGRTEAFF
J: TRBJ2-3; V: TRBV14; size: once; D: -; DNA: TGTGCCAGCAGCCAGTCCGGAGATACGCAGTATTTT; CDR3: CASSQSGDTQYF
J: TRBJ1-1; V: TRBV28; size: -; D: -; DNA: TGTGCCAGCAGTTTATGGGCGAACAGGGATGGCACTGAAGCTTTCTTT; CDR3: CASSLWANRDGTEAFF
J: TRBJ2-3; V: TRBV27; size: -; D: -; DNA: TGTGCCAGCAGTTCTCGTTTTGTTGCGCCCCCGGACCAAAAATACACAGATACGCAGTATTTT; CDR3: CASSSRFVAPPDQKYTDTQYF
J: TRBJ2-3; V: TRBV7-6; size: once; D: TRBD2; DNA: TGTGCCAGCAGCTTAGGGGCTAGCGGGAGTACTGAAGATACGCAGTATTTT; CDR3: CASSLGASGSTEDTQYF
J: TRBJ2-7; V: TRBV9; size: -; D: -; DNA: TGTGCCAGCAGCCCCGAGTGGGGCAGGGAGCAGTACTTC; CDR3: CASSPEWGREQYF
J: TRBJ2-7; V: TRBV30; size: -; D: -; DNA: TGTGCCTGGAGTTCAGACAGAACCGAGCAGTACTTC; CDR3: CAWSSDRTEQYF
J: TRBJ2-7; V: TRBV25-1; size: few; D: -; DNA: TGTGCCAGCAGTGAATATCGGGCTGGGGTAGAGGAGCAGTACTTC; CDR3: CASSEYRAGVEEQYF
J: TRBJ2-1; V: TRBV28; size: once; D: -; DNA: TGTGCCAGCAGGGGCAACGGGGGGCGGAGGTCAAAGCAGTTCTTC; CDR3: CASRGNGGRRSKQFF
J: TRBJ2-2; V: TRBV30; size: -; D: -; DNA: TGTGCCGGAACAGCCCAGGTCTCCGGGGAGCTGTTTTTT; CDR3: CAGTAQVSGELFF
J: TRBJ2-7; V: TRBV11-1; size: once; D: TRBD1; DNA: TGTGCCAGCAGCTATGGGGACAGTAGTTACGAGCAGTACTTC; CDR3: CASSYGDSSYEQYF
J: TRBJ2-2; V: TRBV7-9; size: -; D: -; DNA: TGTGCCAGCAGCTTAAGGTTCGGGCAGGGCTCCGGGGAGCTGTTTTTT; CDR3: CASSLRFGQGSGELFF
J: TRBJ2-3; V: TRBV18; size: -; D: TRBD1; DNA: TGTGCCAGCTCACCACTCGGACAGGGGGCAGATACGCAGTATTTT; CDR3: CASSPLGQGADTQYF